Included here is one TCR beta chain sequence, with context. The antigen is unknown. This specimen belongs to a study of T cell responses to AZD1222 COVID-19 vaccine. CDR3 length: 14 amino acids. Trimming removed 7 bases from V and 0 bases from J, with 12 bases in between. CDR1 MNHEY and CDR2 SVGAGI come from the germline V gene. Overall study results and limits: Receipt of two AZD1222 doses was followed by a rise in Spike-specific TCR breadth and depth. It should be noted that donors were predominantly white British and more often female, and clonal diversity was possibly underestimated.

Sequenced by immunoSEQ multiplex PCR; TCRdb stores in-frame clones only, minus some. The sample contains approximately 160,000 clones, around 94% of which appear only once. Sequenced material: peripheral blood, taken 28 days after the second AZD1222 dose. The sequence derives from an adult who received the AZD1222 COVID-19 vaccine. This chain uses TRBV6-5 with TRBJ1-1, with D maybe TRBD1 (6 bases). The CDR3 here is CASNPQGMNTEAFF. CDR3 in DNA: TGTGCCAGCAACCCTCAGGGGATGAACACTGAAGCTTTCTTT.